This TCR beta chain was identified in a study of human T cells and chemical hapten exposure. Overall study context: Donors were sensitized with 2% DPC on the upper inner arm. Diphenylcyclopropenone doses were given weekly to the scalps of patients across the roughly 22-week study.

Time point described: patch test 1, 2 weeks after DPC sensitization. Treatment of the sample: therapeutic diphenylcyclopropenone sensitization with weekly scalp DPC. This clonotype was seen at least ten times. The antigen is unknown. General study findings and limits: The donors suffered from alopecia, so their immune response may not match that of healthy people.

TCRdb reanalysed the RACE reads using MiXCR and keeps one entry per CDR3 protein. The table lists more than 65,000 distinct CDR3 sequences, around a tenth of them singletons. Sequencing was performed on whole blood, taken in connection with sensitization to the hapten diphenylcyclopropenone (DPC). The sequence came from a woman between 45 and 65 years old with alopecia areata. Some clones in this sample may be carry-over from other donors' samples.

The CDR3 nucleotides read TGCAGCGTTGCGGTCCTGGGGTCTGGAAACACCATATATTTT. Protein sequence: CSVAVLGSGNTIYF. The chain recombines TRBV29-1 with TRBJ1-3, with D hard to call. V was cut by 4 bases and J by 1 base, with 11 bases left in between. Germline CDR1 SQVTM, CDR2 ANQGSEA. This CDR3 region has 14 residues.